This T cell receptor beta chain is from a study of PD-1 blockade in classical Hodgkin lymphoma. Study results and caveats: Baseline diversity in complete responders resembled that of newly diagnosed patients.

Produced via immunoSEQ multiplex PCR; TCRdb's table is partial and in-frame only. Seen here are about 25,000 clones, over 75% observed once, and the top ten hold over 3%. Germline loops: CDR1 MNHNS, CDR2 SASEGT. V shed 2 bases and J shed 3 bases, with 14 bases lying between them. The CDR3 contains 15 residues. With respect to this clone: Its antigen is not known.

As for time point: cycle 4 day 1 (C4D1), after more than five weeks of nivolumab. In every patient, relapse followed autologous stem cell transplantation, while exposure to brentuximab vedotin differed. Negative magnetic selection isolated CD4+ T cells from thawed PBMCs. The V call is TRBV6-1, the J call TRBJ2-7; a possible D gene is TRBD2 (5 bases). The specimen was CD4+ T cells from blood, collected before the fourth cycle of nivolumab. This receptor was obtained from a human donor with classical Hodgkin lymphoma. CDR3 DNA: TGTGCCAGCAGTGAAAGAACCGAGGGTTACTACGAGCAGTACTTC. This sequence encodes CASSERTEGYYEQYF.